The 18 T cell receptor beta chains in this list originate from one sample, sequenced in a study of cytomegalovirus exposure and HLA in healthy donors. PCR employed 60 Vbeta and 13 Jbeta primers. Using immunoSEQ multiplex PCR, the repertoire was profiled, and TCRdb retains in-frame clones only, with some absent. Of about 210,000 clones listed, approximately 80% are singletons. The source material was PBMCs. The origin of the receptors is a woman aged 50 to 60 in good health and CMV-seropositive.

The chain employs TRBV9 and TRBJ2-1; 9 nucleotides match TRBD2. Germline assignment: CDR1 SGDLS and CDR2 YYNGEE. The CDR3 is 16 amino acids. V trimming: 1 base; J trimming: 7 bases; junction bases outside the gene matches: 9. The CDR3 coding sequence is TGTGCCAGCAGCGTATTAGGCGGGGGGGCGAGGAATGAGCAGTTCTTC. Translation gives CASSVLGGGARNEQFF.

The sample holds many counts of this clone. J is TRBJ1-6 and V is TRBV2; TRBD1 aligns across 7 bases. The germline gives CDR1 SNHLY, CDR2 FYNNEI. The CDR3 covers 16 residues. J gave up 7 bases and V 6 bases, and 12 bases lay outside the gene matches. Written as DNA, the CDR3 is TGTGCCAGCAGCCAGGGGGTTTCTAGGGCAAATTCACCCCTCCACTTT. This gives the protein CASSQGVSRANSPLHF.

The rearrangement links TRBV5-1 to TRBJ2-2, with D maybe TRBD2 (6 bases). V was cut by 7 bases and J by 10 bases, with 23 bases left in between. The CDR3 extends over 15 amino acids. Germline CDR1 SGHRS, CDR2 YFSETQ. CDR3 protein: CASSIAQGGNKELFF. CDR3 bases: TGCGCCAGCTCCATAGCCCAGGGAGGTAATAAGGAGCTGTTTTTT. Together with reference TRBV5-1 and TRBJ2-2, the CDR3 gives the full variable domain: KAGVTQTPRYLIKTRGQQVTLSCSPISGHRSVSWYQQTPGQGLQFLFEYFSETQRNKGNFPGRFSGRQFSNSRSEMNVSTLELGDSALYLCASSIAQGGNKELFFGEGSRLTVL.

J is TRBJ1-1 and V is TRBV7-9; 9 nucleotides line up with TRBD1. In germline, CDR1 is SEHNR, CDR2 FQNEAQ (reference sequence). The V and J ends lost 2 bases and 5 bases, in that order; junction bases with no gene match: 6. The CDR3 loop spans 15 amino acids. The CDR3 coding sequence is TGTGCCAGCAGCTTAACCACAGGGGGCAGGACTGAAGCTTTCTTT. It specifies CASSLTTGGRTEAFF.

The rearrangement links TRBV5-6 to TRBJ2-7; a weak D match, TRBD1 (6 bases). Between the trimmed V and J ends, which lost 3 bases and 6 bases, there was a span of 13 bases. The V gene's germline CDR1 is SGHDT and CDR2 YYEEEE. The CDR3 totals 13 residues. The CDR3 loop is CASSYDRSGEQYF. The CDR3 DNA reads TGTGCCAGCAGCTACGACAGGAGCGGCGAGCAGTACTTC.

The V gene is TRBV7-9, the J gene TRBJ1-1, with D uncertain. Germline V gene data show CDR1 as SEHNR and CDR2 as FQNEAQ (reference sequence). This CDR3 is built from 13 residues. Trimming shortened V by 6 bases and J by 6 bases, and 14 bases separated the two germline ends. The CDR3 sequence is CASRKLGRAEAFF. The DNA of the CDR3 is TGTGCCAGCAGAAAACTTGGTCGGGCTGAAGCTTTCTTT.

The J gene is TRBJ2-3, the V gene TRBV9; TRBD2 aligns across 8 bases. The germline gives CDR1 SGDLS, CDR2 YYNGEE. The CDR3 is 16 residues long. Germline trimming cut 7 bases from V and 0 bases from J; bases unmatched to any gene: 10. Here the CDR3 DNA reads TGTGCCAGCTCCTTTCGGGGGGGCACTAGCACAGATACGCAGTATTTT. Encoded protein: CASSFRGGTSTDTQYF.

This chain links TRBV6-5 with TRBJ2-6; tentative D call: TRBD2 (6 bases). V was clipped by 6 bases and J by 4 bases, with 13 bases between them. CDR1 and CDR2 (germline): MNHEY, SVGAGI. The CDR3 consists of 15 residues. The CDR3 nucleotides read TGTGCCAGCAGGGCGGGGAGCCCGGGGGCCAACGTCCTGACTTTC. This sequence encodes CASRAGSPGANVLTF.

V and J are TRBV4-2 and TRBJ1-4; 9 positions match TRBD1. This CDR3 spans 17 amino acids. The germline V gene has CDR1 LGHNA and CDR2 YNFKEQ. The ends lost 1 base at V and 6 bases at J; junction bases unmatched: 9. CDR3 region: CASSQVLTGGDDEKLFF. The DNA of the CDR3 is TGTGCCAGCAGCCAAGTTTTGACAGGGGGAGACGATGAAAAACTGTTTTTT.

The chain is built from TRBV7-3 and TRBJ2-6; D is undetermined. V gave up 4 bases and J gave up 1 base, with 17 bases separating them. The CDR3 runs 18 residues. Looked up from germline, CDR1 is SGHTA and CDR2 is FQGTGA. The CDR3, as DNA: TGTGCCAGCAGCTCTCAAAAAGCTGATGAATCTGGGGCCAACGTCCTGACTTTC. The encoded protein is CASSSQKADESGANVLTF. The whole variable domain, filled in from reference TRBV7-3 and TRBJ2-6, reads GAGVSQTPSNKVTEKGKYVELRCDPISGHTALYWYRQSLGQGPEFLIYFQGTGAADDSGLPNDRFFAVRPEGSVSTLKIQRTERGDSAVYLCASSSQKADESGANVLTFGAGSRLTVL.

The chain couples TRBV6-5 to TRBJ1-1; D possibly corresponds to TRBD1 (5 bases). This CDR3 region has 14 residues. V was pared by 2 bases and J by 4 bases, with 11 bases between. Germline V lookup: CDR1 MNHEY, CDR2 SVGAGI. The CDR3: CASSYDRRGTEAFF. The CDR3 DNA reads TGTGCCAGCAGTTACGATAGGAGGGGCACTGAAGCTTTCTTT.

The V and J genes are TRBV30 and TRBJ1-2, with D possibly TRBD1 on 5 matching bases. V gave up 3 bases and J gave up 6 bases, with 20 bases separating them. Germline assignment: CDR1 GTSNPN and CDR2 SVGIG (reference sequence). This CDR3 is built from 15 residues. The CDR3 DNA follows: TGTGCCTGGAGCTCTACTGGCAGGAGGGGCCATGGCTACACCTTC. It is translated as CAWSSTGRRGHGYTF.

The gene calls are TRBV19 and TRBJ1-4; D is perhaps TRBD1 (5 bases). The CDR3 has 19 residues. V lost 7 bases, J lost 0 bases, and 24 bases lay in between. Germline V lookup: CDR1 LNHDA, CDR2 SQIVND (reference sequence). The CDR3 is CASKMSRRQSHATNEKLFF. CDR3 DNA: TGTGCCAGTAAAATGAGTAGGCGACAGTCACATGCAACTAATGAAAAACTGTTTTTT.

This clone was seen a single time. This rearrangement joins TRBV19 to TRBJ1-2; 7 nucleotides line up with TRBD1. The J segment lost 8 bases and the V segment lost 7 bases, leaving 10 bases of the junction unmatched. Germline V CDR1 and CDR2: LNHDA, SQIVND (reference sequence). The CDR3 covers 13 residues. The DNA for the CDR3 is TGTGCCAGTACCCCAGACAGGGTTCGGGGCTACACCTTC. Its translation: CASTPDRVRGYTF. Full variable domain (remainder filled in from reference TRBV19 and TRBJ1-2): DGGITQSPKYLFRKEGQNVTLSCEQNLNHDAMYWYRQDPGQGLRLIYYSQIVNDFQKGDIAEGYSVSREKKESFPLTVTSAQKNPTAFYLCASTPDRVRGYTFGSGTRLTVV.

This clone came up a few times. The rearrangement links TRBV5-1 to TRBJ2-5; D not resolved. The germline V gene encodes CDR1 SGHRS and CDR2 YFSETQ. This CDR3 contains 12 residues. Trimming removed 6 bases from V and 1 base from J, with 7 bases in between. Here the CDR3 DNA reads TGCGCCAGCATGCACAGCCAAGAGACCCAGTACTTC. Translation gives CASMHSQETQYF.

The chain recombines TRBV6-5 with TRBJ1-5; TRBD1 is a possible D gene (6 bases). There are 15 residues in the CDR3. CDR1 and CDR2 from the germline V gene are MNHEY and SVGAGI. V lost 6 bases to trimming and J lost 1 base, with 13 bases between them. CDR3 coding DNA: TGTGCCAGCAGCAAAAGGGGGTTAAGCAATCAGCCCCAGCATTTT. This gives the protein CASSKRGLSNQPQHF.

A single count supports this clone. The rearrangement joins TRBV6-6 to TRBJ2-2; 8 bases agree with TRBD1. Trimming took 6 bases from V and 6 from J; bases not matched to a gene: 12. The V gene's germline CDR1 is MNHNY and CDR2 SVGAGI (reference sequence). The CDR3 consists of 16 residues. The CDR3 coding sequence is TGTGCCAGCAGGGACAGGGTCACGCGGGACTCCGGGGAGCTGTTTTTT. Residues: CASRDRVTRDSGELFF.

CDR3 bases: TGTGCCAGCAGTTTAGGTATAGGGGGCTATAATTCACCCCTCCACTTT. Translated, it gives CASSLGIGGYNSPLHF. The chain couples TRBV28 to TRBJ1-6, with a tentative D call TRBD1 (6 bases). Germline V lookup: CDR1 MDHEN, CDR2 SYDVKM. Trimming left V 2 bases short and J 3 bases short, with 11 bases between. This CDR3 has 16 amino acids.